The clone carrying this T cell receptor (beta chain) appeared many times. The target antigen is unknown. The sample originates from a study of CD8 T cells in ankylosing spondylitis. General study results and limits: What appeared characteristic of ankylosing spondylitis blood was a TCR beta motif of under 10 highly homologous variants. Clones linked to disease were reported to show significant enrichment in matched ankylosing spondylitis synovial fluid.

Germline V lookup: CDR1 SEHNR, CDR2 FQNEAQ (reference sequence). CDR3 length: 12 amino acids. Trimming removed 5 bases from V and 4 bases from J, with 6 bases in between. Libraries for TCR beta were made by quantitative 5'-RACE with molecular barcodes. From the 5' RACE reads, TCRdb called clonotypes with MiXCR, one entry per CDR3 protein. The sample has 200,000 to 300,000 distinct CDR3 sequences; 24% are singletons. This chain uses TRBV7-9 with TRBJ1-3; D not resolved. Sequencing was performed on blood, either unsorted or a sorted T cell fraction (not recorded which). This clonotype originated in a male donor with ankylosing spondylitis or in good health (not recorded which). Here the CDR3 DNA reads TGTGCCAGCAGCAACGAGGGAAACACCATATATTTT. Translating it yields CASSNEGNTIYF.